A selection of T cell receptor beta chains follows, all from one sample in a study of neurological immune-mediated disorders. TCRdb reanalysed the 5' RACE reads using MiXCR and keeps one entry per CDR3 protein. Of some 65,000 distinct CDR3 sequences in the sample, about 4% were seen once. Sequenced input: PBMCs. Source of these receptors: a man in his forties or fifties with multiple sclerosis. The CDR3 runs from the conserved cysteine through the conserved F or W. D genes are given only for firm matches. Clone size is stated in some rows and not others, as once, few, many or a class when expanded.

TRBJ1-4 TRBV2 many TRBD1 CASKRDRGGNEKLFF TGTGCCAGCAAAAGGGACAGAGGGGGAAATGAAAAACTGTTTTTT
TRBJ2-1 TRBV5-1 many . CASSSGDSYNEQFF TGCGCCAGCAGCTCTGGGGACTCCTACAATGAGCAGTTCTTC
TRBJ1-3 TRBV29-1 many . CSVSTSATSGNTIYF TGCAGCGTCTCCACGTCCGCGACCTCTGGAAACACCATATATTTT
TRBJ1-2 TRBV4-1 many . CASSPNPPGPGHYGYTF TGCGCCAGCAGCCCGAACCCCCCAGGGCCCGGTCACTATGGCTACACCTTC
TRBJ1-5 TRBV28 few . CASTLDRSNQPQHF TGTGCCAGTACCCTCGACAGAAGCAATCAGCCCCAGCATTTT
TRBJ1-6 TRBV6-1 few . CASSALGTGGSPLHF TGTGCCAGCAGCGCGCTGGGCACCGGGGGATCACCCCTCCACTTT
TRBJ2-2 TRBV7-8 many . CASSPTGIPNTGELFF TGTGCCAGCAGCCCTACCGGGATCCCGAACACCGGGGAGCTGTTTTTT
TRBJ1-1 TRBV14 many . CASSQDLSTEAFF TGTGCCAGCAGCCAAGATCTGAGCACTGAAGCTTTCTTT
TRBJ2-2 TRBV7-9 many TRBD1 CASSPNRGWNTGELFF TGTGCCAGCAGCCCCAACAGGGGCTGGAACACCGGGGAGCTGTTTTTT
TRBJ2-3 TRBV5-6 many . CASSGDFPQLTDTQYF TGTGCCAGCAGCGGGGACTTTCCCCAGCTCACAGATACGCAGTATTTT
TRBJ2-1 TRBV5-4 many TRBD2 CASSLRHSGVEQFF TGTGCCAGCAGCCTTCGACATAGCGGGGTCGAGCAGTTCTTC
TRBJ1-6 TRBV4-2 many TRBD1 CASSQGQGGSPLHF TGTGCCAGCAGCCAAGGACAGGGCGGGTCACCCCTCCACTTT
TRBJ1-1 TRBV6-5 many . CASSYLEATEAFF TGTGCCAGCAGTTACTTGGAGGCCACTGAAGCTTTCTTT
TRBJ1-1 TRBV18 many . CASSPQAGVNTEAFF TGTGCCAGCTCACCACAGGCAGGGGTGAACACTGAAGCTTTCTTT
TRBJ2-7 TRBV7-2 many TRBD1 CASSPGTGGSYEQYF TGTGCCAGCAGCCCGGGGACAGGGGGGTCCTACGAGCAGTACTTC
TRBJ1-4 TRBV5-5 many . CASSLGVNEKLFF TGTGCCAGCAGCTTGGGTGTGAATGAAAAACTGTTTTTT
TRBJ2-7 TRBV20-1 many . CSAQERRRGKGEQYF TGCAGTGCTCAAGAAAGGCGGCGTGGAAAGGGAGAGCAGTACTTC
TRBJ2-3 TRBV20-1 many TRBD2 CSADRRLAATDTQYF TGCAGTGCTGACAGAAGACTAGCCGCCACAGATACGCAGTATTTT
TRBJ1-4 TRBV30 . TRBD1 CAFDRGLEKLFF TGTGCCTTCGACAGGGGACTTGAAAAACTGTTTTTT
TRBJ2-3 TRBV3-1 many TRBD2 CASSQELAGGPKYF TGTGCCAGCAGCCAAGAACTAGCGGGGGGGCCCAAGTATTTT
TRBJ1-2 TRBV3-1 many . CASSPSGGGGTF TGTGCCAGCAGCCCCTCGGGCGGGGGCGGCACCTTC
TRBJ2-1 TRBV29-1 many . CSVASLYNEQFF TGCAGCGTTGCCAGCTTATACAATGAGCAGTTCTTC
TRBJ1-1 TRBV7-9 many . CASSRTEVTEAFF TGTGCCAGCAGTCGGACAGAGGTCACTGAAGCTTTCTTT
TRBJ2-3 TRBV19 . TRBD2 CASSTQRGTDTQYF TGTGCCAGTAGTACCCAGCGGGGCACAGATACACAGTATTTT
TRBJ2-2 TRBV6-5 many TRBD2 CASRVSGGAVTGELFF TGTGCCAGCAGGGTTAGCGGGGGGGCCGTTACCGGGGAGCTGTTTTTT
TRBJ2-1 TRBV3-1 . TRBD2 CASSQIPGTSGKYNEQFF TGTGCCAGCAGCCAAATACCAGGGACTAGCGGAAAATACAATGAGCAGTTCTTC
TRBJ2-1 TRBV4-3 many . CASSKTGTLKDNEQFF TGCGCCAGCAGCAAAACCGGGACTCTGAAAGACAATGAGCAGTTCTTC
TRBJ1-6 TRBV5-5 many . CASSLGPPPLHF TGTGCCAGCAGCTTGGGCCCGCCTCCCCTCCACTTT
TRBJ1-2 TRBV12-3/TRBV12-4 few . CASTNPGRANYGYTF TGTGCCAGCACCAATCCGGGGAGAGCTAACTATGGCTACACCTTC
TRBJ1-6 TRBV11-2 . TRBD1 CASSFTGGSNSPLHF TGTGCCAGCAGCTTTACAGGGGGGTCTAATTCACCCCTCCATTTT
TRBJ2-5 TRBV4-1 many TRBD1 CASSQVQGGSQETQYF TGCGCCAGCAGCCAAGTACAGGGGGGTAGCCAAGAGACCCAGTACTTC
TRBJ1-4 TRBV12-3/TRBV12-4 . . CASRRRAAATNEKLFF TGTGCCAGCAGACGTCGGGCGGCGGCAACTAATGAAAAACTGTTTTTT
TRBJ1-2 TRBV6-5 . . CASSYGEERGYGYTF TGTGCCAGCAGTTACGGGGAGGAAAGGGGGTATGGCTACACCTTC
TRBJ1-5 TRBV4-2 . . CDRPSNQPQHF TGTGACAGGCCTAGCAATCAGCCCCAGCATTTT
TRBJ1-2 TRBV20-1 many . CSVWDGSFYGYTF TGCAGTGTATGGGACGGTTCCTTCTATGGCTACACCTTC
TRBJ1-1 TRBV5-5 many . CASSLYTPNTEAFF TGTGCCAGCAGCTTGTATACTCCGAACACTGAAGCTTTCTTT
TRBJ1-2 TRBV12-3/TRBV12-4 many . CASSLGTVRYTF TGTGCCAGCAGTTTAGGGACAGTGCGCTACACCTTC
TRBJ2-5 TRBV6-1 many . CASSERFRTLQETQYF TGTGCCAGCAGTGAAAGGTTTAGGACACTCCAAGAGACCCAGTACTTC
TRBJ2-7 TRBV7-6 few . CASSLEGGRSYYEQYF TGTGCCAGCAGCTTGGAGGGGGGGAGGTCTTACTACGAGCAGTACTTC
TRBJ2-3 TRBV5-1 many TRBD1 CASSLVGQGTDTQYF TGCGCCAGCAGCTTGGTTGGACAGGGGACAGATACGCAGTATTTT
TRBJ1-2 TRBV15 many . CATSRDRRKNYGYTF TGTGCCACCAGCAGAGATCGACGGAAGAACTATGGCTACACCTTC
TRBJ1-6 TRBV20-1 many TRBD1 CSARELGQGLYNSPLHF TGCAGTGCTAGAGAACTGGGACAGGGACTCTATAATTCACCCCTCCACTTT
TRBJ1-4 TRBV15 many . CATSRGVGATNEKLFF TGTGCCACCAGCCGAGGGGTGGGGGCAACTAATGAAAAACTGTTTTTT
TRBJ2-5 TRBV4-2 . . CASSQDLRGQETQYF TGTGCCAGCAGCCAAGATCTAAGAGGGCAAGAGACCCAGTACTTC
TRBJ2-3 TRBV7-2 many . CASSLAGRGALLSTQYF TGTGCCAGCAGCTTAGCGGGACGGGGGGCCCTTTTGAGTACGCAGTATTTT
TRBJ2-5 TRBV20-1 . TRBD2 CSAQGGWAQYF TGCAGTGCCCAGGGAGGGTGGGCCCAGTACTTC
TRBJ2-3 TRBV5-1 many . CASRTRNRQDTQYF TGCGCCAGCAGAACCCGAAACAGGCAAGATACGCAGTATTTT
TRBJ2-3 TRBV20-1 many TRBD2 CSAKTSGRSTSTDTQYF TGCAGTGCTAAGACTAGCGGGCGTTCAACTAGCACAGATACGCAGTATTTT
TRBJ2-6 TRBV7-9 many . CASSVSGANVLTF TGTGCCAGCAGCGTTTCTGGGGCCAACGTCCTGACTTTC
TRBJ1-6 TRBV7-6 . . CASSLGMGLAPLNF TGTGCCAGCAGCTTAGGCATGGGGTTAGCACCCCTCAACTTT